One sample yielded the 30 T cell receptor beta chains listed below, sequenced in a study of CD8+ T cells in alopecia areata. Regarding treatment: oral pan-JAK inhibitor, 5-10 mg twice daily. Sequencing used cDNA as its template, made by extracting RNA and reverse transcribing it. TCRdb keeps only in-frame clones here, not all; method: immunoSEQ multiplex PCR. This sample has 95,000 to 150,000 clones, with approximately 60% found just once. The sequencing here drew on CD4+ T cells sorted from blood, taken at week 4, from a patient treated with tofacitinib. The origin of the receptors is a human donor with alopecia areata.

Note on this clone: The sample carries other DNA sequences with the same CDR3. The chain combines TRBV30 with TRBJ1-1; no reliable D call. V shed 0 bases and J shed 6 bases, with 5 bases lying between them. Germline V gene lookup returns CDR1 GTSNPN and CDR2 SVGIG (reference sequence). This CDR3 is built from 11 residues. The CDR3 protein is CAWSVRAEAFF. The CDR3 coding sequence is TGTGCCTGGAGTGTGAGAGCTGAAGCTTTCTTT.

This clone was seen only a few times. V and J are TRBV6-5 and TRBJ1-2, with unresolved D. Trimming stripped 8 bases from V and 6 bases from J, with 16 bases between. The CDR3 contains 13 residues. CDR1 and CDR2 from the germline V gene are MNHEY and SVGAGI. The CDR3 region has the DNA TGTGCCAGCGCCTTGCTGGCGGGAAATGGCTACACCTTC. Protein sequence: CASALLAGNGYTF.

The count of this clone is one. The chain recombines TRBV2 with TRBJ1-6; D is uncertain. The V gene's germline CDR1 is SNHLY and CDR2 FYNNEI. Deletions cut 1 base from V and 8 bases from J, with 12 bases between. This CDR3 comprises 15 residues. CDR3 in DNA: TGTGCCAGCAGTGAAGATACGGCTGGAGATTCACCCCTCCACTTT. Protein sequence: CASSEDTAGDSPLHF.

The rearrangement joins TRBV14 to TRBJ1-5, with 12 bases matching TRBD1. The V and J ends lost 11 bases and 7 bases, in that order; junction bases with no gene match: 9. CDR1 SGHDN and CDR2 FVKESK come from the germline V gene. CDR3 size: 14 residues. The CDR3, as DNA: TGTGCCGACGCGGAGGGGACAGGGGGCCAGCCCCAGCATTTT. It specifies CADAEGTGGQPQHF.

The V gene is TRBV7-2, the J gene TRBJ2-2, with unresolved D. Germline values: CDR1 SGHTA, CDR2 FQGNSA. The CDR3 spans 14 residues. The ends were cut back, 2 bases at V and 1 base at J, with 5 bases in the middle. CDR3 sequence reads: CASSLKGNTGELFF. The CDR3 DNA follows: TGTGCCAGCAGCTTAAAAGGGAACACCGGGGAGCTGTTTTTT. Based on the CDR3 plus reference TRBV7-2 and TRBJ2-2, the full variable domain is GAGVSQSPSNKVTEKGKDVELRCDPISGHTALYWYRQSLGQGLEFLIYFQGNSAPDKSGLPSDRFSAERTGGSVSTLTIQRTQQEDSAVYLCASSLKGNTGELFFGEGSRLTVL.

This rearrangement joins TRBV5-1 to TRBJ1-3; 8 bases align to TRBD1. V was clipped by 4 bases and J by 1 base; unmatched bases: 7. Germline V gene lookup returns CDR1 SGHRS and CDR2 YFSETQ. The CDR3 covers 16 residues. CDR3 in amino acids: CASSPDRQGSGNTIYF. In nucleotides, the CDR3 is TGCGCCAGCAGCCCCGATAGACAGGGGTCTGGAAACACCATATATTTT.

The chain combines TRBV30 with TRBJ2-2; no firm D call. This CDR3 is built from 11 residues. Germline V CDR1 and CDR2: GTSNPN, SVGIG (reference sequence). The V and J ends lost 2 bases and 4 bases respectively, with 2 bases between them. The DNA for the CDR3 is TGTGCCTGGAGTAGCACCGGGGAGCTGTTTTTT. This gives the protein CAWSSTGELFF. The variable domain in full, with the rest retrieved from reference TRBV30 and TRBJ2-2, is SQTIHQWPATLVQPVGSPLSLECTVEGTSNPNLYWYRQAAGRGLQLLFYSVGIGQISSEVPQNLSASRPQDRQFILSSKKLLLSDSGFYLCAWSSTGELFFGEGSRLTVL.

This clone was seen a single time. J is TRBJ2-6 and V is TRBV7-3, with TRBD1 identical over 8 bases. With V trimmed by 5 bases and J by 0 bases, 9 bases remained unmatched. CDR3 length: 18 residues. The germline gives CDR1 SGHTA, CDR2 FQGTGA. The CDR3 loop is CASSPGQGSSSGANVLTF. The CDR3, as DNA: TGTGCCAGCAGCCCTGGACAGGGTTCCTCCTCTGGGGCCAACGTCCTGACTTTC.

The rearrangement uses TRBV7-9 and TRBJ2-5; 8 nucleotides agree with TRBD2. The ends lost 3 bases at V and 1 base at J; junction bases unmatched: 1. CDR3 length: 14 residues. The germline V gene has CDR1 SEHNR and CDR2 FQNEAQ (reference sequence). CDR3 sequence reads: CASSLLAGQETQYF. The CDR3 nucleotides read TGTGCCAGCAGCTTGCTAGCGGGCCAAGAGACCCAGTACTTC.

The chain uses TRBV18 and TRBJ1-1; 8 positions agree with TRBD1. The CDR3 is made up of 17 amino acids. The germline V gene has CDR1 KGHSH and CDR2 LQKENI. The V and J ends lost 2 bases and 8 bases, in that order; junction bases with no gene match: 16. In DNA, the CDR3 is TGTGCCAGCTCACCAGAGGCGGGCTTGGACAGGGTTCGGGAAGCTTTCTTT. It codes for CASSPEAGLDRVREAFF.

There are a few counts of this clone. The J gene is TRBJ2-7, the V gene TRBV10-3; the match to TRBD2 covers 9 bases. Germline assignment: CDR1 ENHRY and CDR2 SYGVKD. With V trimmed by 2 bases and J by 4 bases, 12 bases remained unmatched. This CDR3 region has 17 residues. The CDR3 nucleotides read TGTGCCATCAGTGAGCCACGGGGGGCTAGCGGGATGTACGAGCAGTACTTC. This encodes CAISEPRGASGMYEQYF.

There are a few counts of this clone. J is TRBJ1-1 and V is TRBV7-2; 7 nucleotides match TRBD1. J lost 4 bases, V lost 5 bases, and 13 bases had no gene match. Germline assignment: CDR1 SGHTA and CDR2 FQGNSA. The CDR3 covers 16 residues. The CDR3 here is CASSPQTGYRGTEAFF. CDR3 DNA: TGTGCCAGCAGCCCCCAGACAGGGTACCGCGGCACTGAAGCTTTCTTT.

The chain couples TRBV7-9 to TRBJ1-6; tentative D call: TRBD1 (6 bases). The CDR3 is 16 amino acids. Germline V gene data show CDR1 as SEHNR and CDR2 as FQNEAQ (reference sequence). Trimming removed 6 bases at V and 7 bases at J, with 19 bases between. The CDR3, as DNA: TGTGCCAGCAGTTCTCAAATTGGACAGAGAAATTCACCCCTCCACTTT. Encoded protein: CASSSQIGQRNSPLHF.

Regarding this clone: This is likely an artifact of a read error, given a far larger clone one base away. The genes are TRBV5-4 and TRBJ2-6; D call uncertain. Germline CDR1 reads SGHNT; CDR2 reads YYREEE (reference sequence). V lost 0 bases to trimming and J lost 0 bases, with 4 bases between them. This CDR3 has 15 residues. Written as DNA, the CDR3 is TGTGCCAGCAGCTTGGACACCTCTGGGGCCAACGTCCTGACTTTC. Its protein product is CASSLDTSGANVLTF.

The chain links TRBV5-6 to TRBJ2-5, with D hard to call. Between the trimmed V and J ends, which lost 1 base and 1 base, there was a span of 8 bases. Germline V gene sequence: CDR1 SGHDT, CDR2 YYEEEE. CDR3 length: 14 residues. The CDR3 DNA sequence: TGTGCCAGCAGCTTGTTCTCAGTCCAAGAGACCCAGTACTTC. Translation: CASSLFSVQETQYF.

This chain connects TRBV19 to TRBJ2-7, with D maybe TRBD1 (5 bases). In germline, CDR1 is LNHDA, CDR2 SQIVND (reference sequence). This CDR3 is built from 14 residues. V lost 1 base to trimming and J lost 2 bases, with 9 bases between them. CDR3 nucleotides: TGTGCCAGTAGTATAGCAGGCAGGGCCTACGAGCAGTACTTC. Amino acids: CASSIAGRAYEQYF.

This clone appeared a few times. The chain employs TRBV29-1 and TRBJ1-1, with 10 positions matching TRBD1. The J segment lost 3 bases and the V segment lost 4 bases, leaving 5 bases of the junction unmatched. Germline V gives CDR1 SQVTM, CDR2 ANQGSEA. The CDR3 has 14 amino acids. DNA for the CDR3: TGCAGCGTTGCCGGGGACAGGGGCCACACTGAAGCTTTCTTT. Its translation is CSVAGDRGHTEAFF.

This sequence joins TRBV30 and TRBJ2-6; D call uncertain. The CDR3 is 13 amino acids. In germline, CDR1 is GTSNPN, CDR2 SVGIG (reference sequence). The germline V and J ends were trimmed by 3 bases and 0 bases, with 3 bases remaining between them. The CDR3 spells CAWRVSGANVLTF. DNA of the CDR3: TGTGCCTGGAGAGTCTCTGGGGCCAACGTCCTGACTTTC. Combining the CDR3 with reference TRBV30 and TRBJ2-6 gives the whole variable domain SQTIHQWPATLVQPVGSPLSLECTVEGTSNPNLYWYRQAAGRGLQLLFYSVGIGQISSEVPQNLSASRPQDRQFILSSKKLLLSDSGFYLCAWRVSGANVLTFGAGSRLTVL.

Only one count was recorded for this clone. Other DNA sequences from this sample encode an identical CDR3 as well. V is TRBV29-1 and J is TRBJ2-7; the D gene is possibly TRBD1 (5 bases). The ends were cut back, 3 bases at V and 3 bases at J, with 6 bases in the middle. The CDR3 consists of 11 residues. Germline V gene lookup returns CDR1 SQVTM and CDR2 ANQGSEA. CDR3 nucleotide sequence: TGCAGCGTTGATACAGGCTACGAGCAGTACTTC. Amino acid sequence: CSVDTGYEQYF.

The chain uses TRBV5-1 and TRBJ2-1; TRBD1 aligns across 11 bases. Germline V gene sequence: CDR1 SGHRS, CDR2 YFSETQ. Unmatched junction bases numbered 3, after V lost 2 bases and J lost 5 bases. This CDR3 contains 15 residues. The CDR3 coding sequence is TGCGCCAGCAGCTTAGGGGACAGGGGGGACAATGAGCAGTTCTTC. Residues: CASSLGDRGDNEQFF.

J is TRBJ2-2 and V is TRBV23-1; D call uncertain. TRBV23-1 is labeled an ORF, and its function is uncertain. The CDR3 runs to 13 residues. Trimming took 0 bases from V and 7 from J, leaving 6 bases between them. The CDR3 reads CASSQSKCGELFF. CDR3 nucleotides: TGCGCCAGCAGTCAATCGAAGTGCGGGGAGCTGTTTTTT.

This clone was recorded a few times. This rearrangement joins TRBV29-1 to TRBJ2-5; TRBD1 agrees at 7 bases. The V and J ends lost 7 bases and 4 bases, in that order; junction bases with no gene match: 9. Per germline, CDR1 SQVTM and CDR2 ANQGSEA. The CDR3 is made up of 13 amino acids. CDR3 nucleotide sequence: TGCAGCGCCCCTGACAGGGTGGGAGAGACCCAGTACTTC. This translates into CSAPDRVGETQYF.

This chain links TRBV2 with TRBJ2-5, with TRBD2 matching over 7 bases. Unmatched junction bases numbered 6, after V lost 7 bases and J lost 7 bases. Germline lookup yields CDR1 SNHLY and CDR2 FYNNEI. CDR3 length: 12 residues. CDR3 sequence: CASNRERGTQYF. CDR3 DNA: TGTGCCAGCAATCGGGAGCGGGGGACCCAGTACTTC.

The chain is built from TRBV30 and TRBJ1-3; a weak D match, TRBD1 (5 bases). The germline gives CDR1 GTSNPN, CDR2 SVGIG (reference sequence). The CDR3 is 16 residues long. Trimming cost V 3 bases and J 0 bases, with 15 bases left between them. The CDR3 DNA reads TGTGCCTGGAGGGGACTCGGACTGAGCTCTGGAAACACCATATATTTT. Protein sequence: CAWRGLGLSSGNTIYF.

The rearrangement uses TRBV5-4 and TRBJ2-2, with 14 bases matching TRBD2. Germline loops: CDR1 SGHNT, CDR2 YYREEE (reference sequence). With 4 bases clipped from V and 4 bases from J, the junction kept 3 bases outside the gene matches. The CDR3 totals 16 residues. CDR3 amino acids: CASSPGLAGVTGELFF. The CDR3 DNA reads TGTGCCAGCAGCCCGGGACTAGCGGGAGTCACCGGGGAGCTGTTTTTT.

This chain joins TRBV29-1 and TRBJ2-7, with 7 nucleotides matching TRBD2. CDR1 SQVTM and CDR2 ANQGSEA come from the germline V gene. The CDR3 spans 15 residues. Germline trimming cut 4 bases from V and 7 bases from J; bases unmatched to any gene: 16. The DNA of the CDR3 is TGCAGCGTTGGGGGCCTAGCGGCACTCGAGGGGGAGCAGTACTTC. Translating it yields CSVGGLAALEGEQYF.

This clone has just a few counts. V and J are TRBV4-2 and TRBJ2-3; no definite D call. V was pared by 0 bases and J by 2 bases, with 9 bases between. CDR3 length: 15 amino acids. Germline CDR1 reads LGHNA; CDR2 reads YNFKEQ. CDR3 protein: CASSQDRRTTDTQYF. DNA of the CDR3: TGTGCCAGCAGCCAAGATAGGCGGACCACAGATACGCAGTATTTT.

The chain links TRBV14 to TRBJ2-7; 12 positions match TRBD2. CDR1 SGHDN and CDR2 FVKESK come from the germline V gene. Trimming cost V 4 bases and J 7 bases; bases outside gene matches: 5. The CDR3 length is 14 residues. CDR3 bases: TGTGCCAGCAGCCGACTAGCGGGAGCGATTGAGCAGTACTTC. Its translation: CASSRLAGAIEQYF.

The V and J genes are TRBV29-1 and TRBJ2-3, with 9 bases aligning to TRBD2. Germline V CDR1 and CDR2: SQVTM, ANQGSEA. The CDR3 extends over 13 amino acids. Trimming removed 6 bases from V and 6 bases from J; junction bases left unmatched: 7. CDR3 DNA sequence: TGCAGCGTGGATAGCGGGAGTTGGGATACGCAGTATTTT. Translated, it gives CSVDSGSWDTQYF.

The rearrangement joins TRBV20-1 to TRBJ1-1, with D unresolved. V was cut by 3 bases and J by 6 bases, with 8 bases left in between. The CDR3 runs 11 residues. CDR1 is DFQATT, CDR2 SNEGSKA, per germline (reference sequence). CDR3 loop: CSASQISEAFF. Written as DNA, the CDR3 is TGCAGTGCTAGCCAGATATCTGAAGCTTTCTTT.